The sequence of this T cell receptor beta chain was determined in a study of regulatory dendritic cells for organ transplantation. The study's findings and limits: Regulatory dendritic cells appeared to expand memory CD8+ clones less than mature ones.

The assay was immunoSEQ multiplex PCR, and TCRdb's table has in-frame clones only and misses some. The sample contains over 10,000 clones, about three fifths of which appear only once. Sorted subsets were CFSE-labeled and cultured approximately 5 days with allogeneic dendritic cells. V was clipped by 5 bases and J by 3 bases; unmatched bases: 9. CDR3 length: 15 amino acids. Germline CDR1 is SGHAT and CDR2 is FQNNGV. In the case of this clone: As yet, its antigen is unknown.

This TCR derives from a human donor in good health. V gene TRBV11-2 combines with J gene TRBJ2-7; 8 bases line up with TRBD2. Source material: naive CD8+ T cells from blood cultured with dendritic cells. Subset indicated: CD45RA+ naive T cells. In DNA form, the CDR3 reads TGTGCCAGCAGCCCCCCGGGGGCGGGGGGCTACGAGCAGTACTTC. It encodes CASSPPGAGGYEQYF.